This T cell receptor beta chain appears in the sequencing data of a study of OX40 agonist ivuxolimab in advanced cancers. The data were produced by immunoSEQ multiplex PCR, yet TCRdb's version contains in-frame clones alone and is incomplete. Altogether about 110,000 clones are present, less than 95% being singletons, with the ten largest covering roughly 1.1%. Germline CDR1 reads ENHRY; CDR2 reads SYGVKD. Trimming left V 2 bases short and J 5 bases short, with 4 bases between. The CDR3 is 12 amino acids. This clone was recorded only once. The input for sequencing was CD4+ or CD8+ T cells sorted from blood, taken in a trial of the OX40 agonist ivuxolimab. The sequence was obtained from an adult with an advanced solid tumor such as melanoma, head and neck, liver or kidney cancer. V and J are TRBV10-3 and TRBJ1-5; D gene uncertain. CDR3 in DNA: TGTGCCATCAGTGAGCCGGATCAGCCCCAGCATTTT. It codes for CAISEPDQPQHF.